One and the same sample provided the 10 T cell receptor beta chains below, sequenced in a study of blood T cells in healthy people across ages. The second PCR ran roughly 7 to 12 cycles with a sample-barcoded 5' primer and J-beta primers. MiXCR was run by TCRdb on the 5' RACE reads, yielding one entry per CDR3 protein. Of about 1.8 million distinct CDR3 sequences listed, about 50% were seen once; the top ten hold about 2.1%. Sequenced material: blood. The receptors stem from a middle-aged woman in good health.

The V and J genes are TRBV7-6 and TRBJ1-2; perhaps TRBD1 as D (6 bases). V lost 5 bases and J 4 bases, leaving 11 bases between the germline ends. Germline assignment: CDR1 SGHVS and CDR2 FNYEAQ. The CDR3 totals 13 residues. CDR3 DNA sequence: TGTGCCAGCAGCCAGGACAGCCGCTATGGCTACACCTTC. Translating it yields CASSQDSRYGYTF.

This chain connects TRBV29-1 to TRBJ2-1; D might be TRBD1 or TRBD2, each matching 5 bases. Trimming shortened V by 4 bases and J by 0 bases, and 13 bases separated the two germline ends. This CDR3 is 15 amino acids long. Germline-derived CDR1 and CDR2 are SQVTM and ANQGSEA. The CDR3 DNA reads as TGCAGCGTTGTAGGGGACCCCAGCTCCTACAATGAGCAGTTCTTC. Its protein is CSVVGDPSSYNEQFF.

The V gene is TRBV2, the J gene TRBJ1-5; D ambiguous. The CDR3 is 16 residues long. V gave up 3 bases and J gave up 0 bases, with 12 bases separating them. Germline V CDR1 and CDR2: SNHLY, FYNNEI. The CDR3 sequence is CASSEWAVYSNQPQHF. Written as DNA, the CDR3 is TGTGCCAGCAGTGAGTGGGCAGTCTATAGCAATCAGCCCCAGCATTTT.

The chain uses TRBV6-5 and TRBJ1-2, with 9 bases lining up with TRBD1. The germline gives CDR1 MNHEY, CDR2 SVGAGI. This CDR3 has 15 residues. The V segment lost 5 bases and the J segment 9 bases; nucleotides outside the gene matches: 13. CDR3 residues: CASSDYGQGRRSYTF. The CDR3, as DNA: TGTGCCAGCAGTGACTACGGACAGGGGAGGAGAAGCTACACCTTC.

This clonotype has a handful of counts. The chain recombines TRBV20-1 with TRBJ1-2; D is undetermined. The CDR3 consists of 14 residues. Germline-derived CDR1 and CDR2 are DFQATT and SNEGSKA (reference sequence). Trimming removed 5 bases from V and 2 bases from J, with 15 bases in between. CDR3 sequence: CSAPEKVANYGYTF. The CDR3 coding sequence is TGCAGTGCTCCAGAGAAGGTCGCAAACTATGGCTACACCTTC.

The chain has TRBV14 and TRBJ2-4, with TRBD1 as a possible D gene (5 bases). The ends were cut back, 1 base at V and 9 bases at J, with 10 bases in the middle. CDR3 length: 13 residues. Germline V gene lookup returns CDR1 SGHDN and CDR2 FVKESK. The CDR3 DNA reads as TGTGCCAGCAGCCAAGTAACAGGAACCATTCAGTACTTC. Translating gives CASSQVTGTIQYF.

The chain links TRBV3-1 to TRBJ2-4; D call uncertain. The DNA matches TRBJ2-7 better at its end, which makes the J call doubtful. This CDR3 has 14 amino acids. In germline, CDR1 is LGHDT, CDR2 YNNKEL (reference sequence). The CDR3 spells CASSHMDQTYEQYF. The CDR3 DNA sequence: TGTGCCAGCAGCCATATGGACCAGACCTACGAGCAGTACTTC.

The gene calls are TRBV23-1 and TRBJ2-7; the D is unclear. TRBV23-1 falls under the ORF class, with uncertain function. This CDR3 spans 14 amino acids. Trimming stripped 6 bases from V and 0 bases from J, with 12 bases between. In nucleotides, the CDR3 is TGCGCCAGCAGCCGATCACTGAGCTCCTACGAGCAGTACTTC. Its translation: CASSRSLSSYEQYF.

The chain recombines TRBV7-2 with TRBJ1-5, with D perhaps TRBD1 (5 bases). V lost 0 bases to trimming and J lost 5 bases, with 14 bases between them. Germline V gene data show CDR1 as SGHTA and CDR2 as FQGNSA. CDR3 size: 16 residues. CDR3 DNA sequence: TGTGCCAGCAGCTTAGCGCCAGGGAGTAGTTATCAGCCCCAGCATTTT. Encoded protein: CASSLAPGSSYQPQHF.

This clonotype was counted only a few times. This chain links TRBV7-2 with TRBJ1-5, with D maybe TRBD1 (5 bases). The germline gives CDR1 SGHTA, CDR2 FQGNSA. V dropped 5 bases and J dropped 15 bases, with 20 bases sitting between them. The CDR3 length is 13 residues. CDR3 sequence reads: CASSVDRQGRPHF. In nucleotides, the CDR3 is TGTGCCAGCAGCGTAGATCGTCAGGGTCGTCCGCATTTT.